Listed here are 27 T cell receptor beta chains from one sample, sequenced in a study of regulatory T cells in long-lasting Graves disease. Through Arm-PCR of CDR3 regions and iRepertoire HTBI primers, TCR beta libraries were built. Using its own MiXCR run on the multiplex PCR reads, TCRdb lists one record per CDR3 protein. The sample yields some 490,000 distinct CDR3 sequences, more than 10% seen once. Time point noted: newly diagnosed GD, antithyroid drugs for less than 3 months. The authors made the TCR library using RNA they extracted from PBMCs. The data were also submitted as part of a second study, on T cells in Graves' hyperthyroidism and ophthalmopathy.

Sequencing was performed on peripheral blood mononuclear cells (PBMCs), taken at new diagnosis, from a patient treated with antithyroid drugs. The receptors come from a woman aged 30 to 39 with Graves disease.

This clonotype was seen ten or more times. V and J are TRBV20-1 and TRBJ1-6, with 7 positions matching TRBD1. The germline V gene has CDR1 DFQATT and CDR2 SNEGSKA (reference sequence). Trimming removed 5 bases from V and 14 bases from J; junction bases left unmatched: 15. The CDR3 is 14 amino acids. DNA for the CDR3: TGCAGTGCTCCCCGATCGAGGGGGCCCGGGACCCTCCACTTT. Amino acid sequence: CSAPRSRGPGTLHF.

This clonotype occurred many times. The chain's CDR3 is CASSFPGTGVYEQYF. CDR3 bases: TGTGCCAGCAGCTTCCCAGGGACAGGGGTTTACGAGCAGTACTTC. The chain uses TRBV7-8 and TRBJ2-7; 10 bases are a match to TRBD1. The CDR3 covers 15 residues. V trimming: 3 bases; J trimming: 4 bases; junction bases outside the gene matches: 6. The germline gives CDR1 SGHVS, CDR2 FQNEAQ.

The sample holds many counts of this clonotype. V gene TRBV6-2 or TRBV6-3 combines with J gene TRBJ2-3; 12 nucleotides line up with TRBD2. The germline V gene has CDR1 MNHEY and CDR2 SVGEGT. The CDR3 contains 17 residues. Trimming cost V 4 bases and J 6 bases; bases outside gene matches: 11. CDR3 amino acids: CASSSATSGRSSDTQYF. The CDR3 DNA follows: TGTGCCAGCAGTTCCGCGACTAGCGGGAGATCTTCCGATACGCAGTATTTT.

This clonotype was counted many times. The chain is built from TRBV6-2 or TRBV6-3 and TRBJ1-1; D gene uncertain. The CDR3 covers 17 residues. CDR1 is MNHEY and CDR2 is SVGEGT in the germline V gene. V was clipped by 0 bases and J by 1 base, with 15 bases between them. The CDR3 sequence: CASSYSIRGPANTEAFF. The CDR3 DNA reads TGTGCCAGCAGTTACTCGATTCGAGGGCCGGCGAACACTGAAGCTTTCTTT.

This clonotype appeared many times. Here the CDR3 DNA reads TGCGCCAGCAGTGACCAGGGAGGAGAGACCCAGTACTTC. It encodes CASSDQGGETQYF. V and J are TRBV10-1 and TRBJ2-5, with D perhaps TRBD2 (6 bases). Trimming cost V 3 bases and J 4 bases, with 9 bases left between them. This CDR3 has 13 residues. Germline CDR1 WNHNN, CDR2 SYGVQD (reference sequence).

A remark on this clonotype: The junction departs from germline at one end; a sequencing error may be responsible. The rearrangement links TRBV20-1 to TRBJ2-1; D is unclear. Germline assignment: CDR1 DFQATT and CDR2 SNEGSKA (reference sequence). This CDR3 is 13 amino acids long. The CDR3 region is CGASVPLYNEQFF. In DNA, the CDR3 is TGCGGTGCTAGTGTCCCCCTTTACAATGAGCAGTTCTTC.

The chain links TRBV5-6 to TRBJ1-1; D is perhaps TRBD1 (6 bases). Germline-derived CDR1 and CDR2 are SGHDT and YYEEEE. The V end was cut by 0 bases, the J end by 6 bases, with 9 bases between. CDR3 length: 13 residues. This chain's CDR3 is CASSLGRGAEAFF. CDR3 sequence (DNA): TGTGCCAGCAGCTTGGGCAGGGGTGCTGAAGCTTTCTTT.

The chain links TRBV7-8 to TRBJ1-5; 7 bases are shared with TRBD1. CDR1 is SGHVS, CDR2 FQNEAQ, per germline. V was pared by 1 base and J by 3 bases, with 9 bases of the junction left unmatched. The CDR3 consists of 17 residues. The CDR3: CASSLVGGQAYNQPQHF. CDR3 bases: TGTGCCAGCAGCTTAGTGGGAGGACAGGCCTACAATCAGCCCCAGCATTTT.

The chain links TRBV29-1 to TRBJ2-2; possibly TRBD2 for D (5 bases). Germline V lookup: CDR1 SQVTM, CDR2 ANQGSEA. Trimming took 6 bases from V and 5 from J, leaving 19 bases between them. The CDR3 contains 15 residues. The CDR3 DNA sequence: TGCAGCGTAGCCGACGCAGTCGGGAATACCGGGGAGCTGTTTTTT. Protein product: CSVADAVGNTGELFF.

This clonotype was found a few times. The chain joins TRBV9 to TRBJ2-1; D is perhaps TRBD1 (5 bases). Trimming pared 1 base from V and 0 bases from J, leaving 8 bases between. The CDR3 sequence is 15 residues long. Germline V gives CDR1 SGDLS, CDR2 YYNGEE. Here the CDR3 reads CASSVRQSSYNEQFF. In DNA, the CDR3 is TGTGCCAGCAGCGTACGACAGAGCTCCTACAATGAGCAGTTCTTC.

This clonotype was detected many times. This chain uses TRBV28 with TRBJ1-2, with TRBD1 identical over 7 bases. V shed 4 bases and J 4 bases; nucleotides not matched to a gene: 6. CDR3 size: 14 residues. Germline CDR1 is MDHEN and CDR2 is SYDVKM. The CDR3 DNA reads TGTGCCAGCAGTTACCCGACAGGGCGCTATGGCTACACCTTC. This sequence encodes CASSYPTGRYGYTF.

This clonotype was seen at least ten times. The V and J genes are TRBV18 and TRBJ2-1, with 9 bases identical to TRBD2. V dropped 3 bases and J dropped 6; count of bases not matched to a gene: 6. Germline CDR1 is KGHSH and CDR2 is LQKENI. The length of the CDR3 is 15 residues. The CDR3 sequence is CASSPGTSNTNEQFF. DNA for the CDR3: TGTGCCAGCTCACCCGGGACTAGCAATACCAATGAGCAGTTCTTC.

This clonotype was seen a few times. J is TRBJ1-1 and V is TRBV19, with D possibly matching TRBD1 (6 bases). Trimming took off 9 bases at V and 0 bases at J, with 17 bases between the two ends. There are 15 residues in the CDR3. The germline gives CDR1 LNHDA, CDR2 SQIVND (reference sequence). The CDR3 protein is CASSPGTPVNTEAFF. The CDR3 DNA is TGTGCCAGCAGTCCCGGGACACCTGTGAACACTGAAGCTTTCTTT.

This clonotype appeared a few times. This chain uses TRBV19 with TRBJ1-2; D is undetermined. With 3 bases removed from V and 12 bases from J, the gap between germline ends came to 14 bases. Germline V lookup: CDR1 LNHDA, CDR2 SQIVND (reference sequence). The CDR3 is 12 residues long. CDR3 region: CASSIRQGLNTF. The CDR3 coding sequence is TGTGCCAGTAGTATCCGACAAGGGCTTAACACCTTC.

This clonotype was seen at least ten times. The rearrangement joins TRBV6-2 or TRBV6-3 to TRBJ1-1, with TRBD1 matching 8 bases. The CDR3 has 15 amino acids. The germline CDR1 and CDR2 sequences are MNHEY and SVGEGT. V gave up 3 bases and J gave up 1 base; unmatched junction bases: 4. CDR3 amino acids: CASSYPGTGNTEAFF. CDR3 nucleotide sequence: TGTGCCAGCAGTTATCCCGGGACAGGGAACACTGAAGCTTTCTTT.

The sample holds many counts of this clonotype. V usage is TRBV20-1 and J usage is TRBJ2-1; D call uncertain. The CDR3 runs 12 residues. V lost 4 bases to trimming and J lost 1 base, with 5 bases between them. Germline values: CDR1 DFQATT, CDR2 SNEGSKA (reference sequence). The CDR3: CSAKRSYNEQFF. The CDR3 region has the DNA TGCAGTGCTAAACGGTCCTACAATGAGCAGTTCTTC.

This clonotype was found many times. V and J are TRBV14 and TRBJ1-1, with D possibly TRBD1 on 5 matching bases. Trimming shortened V by 2 bases and J by 4 bases, and 14 bases separated the two germline ends. The CDR3 runs 15 residues. Germline CDR1 is SGHDN and CDR2 is FVKESK. CDR3 protein: CASSQPKGTVTEAFF. In DNA, the CDR3 is TGTGCCAGCAGCCAACCTAAGGGGACTGTCACTGAAGCTTTCTTT.

This clonotype was detected many times. J is TRBJ2-7 and V is TRBV4-2, with 10 bases that match TRBD1. This CDR3 comprises 15 residues. J lost 2 bases, V lost 0 bases, and 1 base had no gene match. CDR1 is LGHNA, CDR2 YNFKEQ, per germline. CDR3 in DNA: TGTGCCAGCAGCCAAGAGACAGGGGGCACCTACGAGCAGTACTTC. This encodes CASSQETGGTYEQYF.

In this sample, this clonotype turned up many times. The chain uses TRBV3-1 and TRBJ1-6; no firm D call. V was trimmed by 3 bases and J by 8 bases, leaving 14 bases between them. Per germline, CDR1 LGHDT and CDR2 YNNKEL (reference sequence). The length of the CDR3 is 15 residues. The chain's CDR3 is CASSHGGLMDSPLHF. The CDR3 DNA sequence: TGTGCCAGCAGCCATGGTGGGCTGATGGATTCACCCCTCCACTTT.

This clonotype was recorded at least ten times. CDR3 amino acids: CASSSQRGDTQYF. The DNA for the CDR3 is TGTGCCAGCAGTTCCCAGCGGGGAGATACGCAGTATTTT. The chain employs TRBV12-3 or TRBV12-4 and TRBJ2-3; 7 nucleotides match TRBD2. The V gene end was trimmed by 4 bases and the J gene end by 5 bases; junction bases not matched to a gene: 3. The CDR3 has 13 amino acids.

Of note for this clonotype: Since a much larger clone is just one base distant, this may be a read error. The J gene is TRBJ2-1, the V gene TRBV6-2 or TRBV6-3; D gene ambiguous. From germline, CDR1 is MNHEY and CDR2 SVGEGT. V lost 2 bases and J 1 base, leaving 6 bases between the germline ends. CDR3 length: 14 amino acids. CDR3 DNA: TGTGCCAGCAGTTACATGAGTTCCTACAATGAGCAGTTCTTC. This encodes CASSYMSSYNEQFF.

This clonotype has just a few counts. A much larger clone is a single base away; this may be a read error. The J gene is TRBJ1-1, the V gene TRBV27, with 7 bases lining up with TRBD1. Germline CDR1 reads MNHEY; CDR2 reads SMNVEV (reference sequence). The CDR3 covers 15 residues. The V gene end was trimmed by 5 bases and the J gene end by 8 bases; junction bases not matched to a gene: 14. The CDR3 nucleotides read TGTGCCAGCAGTGACCCCGGGGACAGCTACAACGAAGCTTTCTTT. This encodes CASSDPGDSYNEAFF.

The chain uses TRBV30 and TRBJ1-1; perhaps TRBD1 as D (6 bases). CDR1 is GTSNPN, CDR2 SVGIG, per germline (reference sequence). This CDR3 has 13 amino acids. Deletions cut 2 bases from V and 2 bases from J, with 9 bases between. The CDR3 is CAWSRGGNTEAFF. The CDR3 DNA is TGTGCCTGGAGTCGAGGGGGTAACACTGAAGCTTTCTTT.

The V call is TRBV12-3 or TRBV12-4, the J call TRBJ1-6, with 7 bases identical to TRBD1. With 6 bases clipped from V and 0 bases from J, the junction kept 5 bases outside the gene matches. This CDR3 is 16 amino acids long. This chain's CDR3 is CASRPGQSSYNSPLHF. The DNA of the CDR3 is TGTGCCAGCAGACCGGGACAGAGCTCCTATAATTCACCCCTCCACTTT.

This clonotype has just one count. The chain joins TRBV3-1 to TRBJ2-1; D is unclear. Germline CDR1 reads LGHDT; CDR2 reads YNNKEL (reference sequence). The CDR3 has 14 amino acids. V lost 1 base, J lost 4 bases, and 8 bases lay in between. As DNA, the CDR3 is TGTGCCAGCAGCCAAGGTAGCTTTTACAATGAGCAGTTCTTC. Amino acids: CASSQGSFYNEQFF.

The chain uses TRBV30 and TRBJ1-2; 10 nucleotides agree with TRBD1. V was clipped by 0 bases and J by 5 bases; unmatched bases: 3. Germline CDR1 GTSNPN, CDR2 SVGIG (reference sequence). The CDR3 spans 14 residues. As DNA, the CDR3 is TGTGCCTGGAGTGTACGGACAGGGGGATATGGCTACACCTTC. Protein product: CAWSVRTGGYGYTF.

V usage is TRBV3-1 and J usage is TRBJ2-5, with 11 nucleotides matching TRBD2. J was trimmed by 5 bases and V by 3 bases; bases with no gene match: 8. The length of the CDR3 is 16 residues. Germline loops: CDR1 LGHDT, CDR2 YNNKEL (reference sequence). The CDR3 is CASSQGLAAQEETQYF. CDR3 coding DNA: TGTGCCAGCAGCCAGGGACTAGCGGCCCAGGAGGAGACCCAGTACTTC.